This T cell receptor beta chain was observed in a study of response to subunit inactivated influenza vaccine. Study findings and constraints: Few new T cells, the authors suggested, are recruited by each seasonal influenza vaccination.

Germline V gene sequence: CDR1 MNHEY, CDR2 SVGAGI. This CDR3 is 14 amino acids long. Trimming took off 2 bases at V and 4 bases at J, with 8 bases between the two ends. MiXCR, applied by TCRdb to the RT-PCR reads, yields one record per CDR3 protein. The table shows 550,000 to 800,000 distinct CDR3 sequences, with 15% to 18% occurring only once. This clonotype was seen ten or more times. Antigen: not known. The rearrangement uses TRBV6-5 and TRBJ2-2; D uncertain. Sequenced material: PBMCs from blood, taken 11 to 12 days after vaccination. The sequence came from a man aged 45-65 years who received an inactivated influenza vaccine. CDR3 nucleotide sequence: TGTGCCAGCAGTTACCTTCAGAGCACCGGGGAGCTGTTTTTT. Encoded protein: CASSYLQSTGELFF.